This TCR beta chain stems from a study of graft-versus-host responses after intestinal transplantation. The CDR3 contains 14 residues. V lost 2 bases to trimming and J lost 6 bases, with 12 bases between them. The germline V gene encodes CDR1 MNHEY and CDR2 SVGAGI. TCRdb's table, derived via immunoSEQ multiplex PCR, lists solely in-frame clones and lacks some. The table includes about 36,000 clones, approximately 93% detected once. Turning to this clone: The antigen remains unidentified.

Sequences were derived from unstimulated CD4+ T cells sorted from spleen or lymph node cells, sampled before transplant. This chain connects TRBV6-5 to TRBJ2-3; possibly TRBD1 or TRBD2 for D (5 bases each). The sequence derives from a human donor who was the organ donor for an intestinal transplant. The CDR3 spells CASSYEGRGDTQYF. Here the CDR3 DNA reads TGTGCCAGCAGTTACGAGGGGCGCGGGGATACGCAGTATTTT.